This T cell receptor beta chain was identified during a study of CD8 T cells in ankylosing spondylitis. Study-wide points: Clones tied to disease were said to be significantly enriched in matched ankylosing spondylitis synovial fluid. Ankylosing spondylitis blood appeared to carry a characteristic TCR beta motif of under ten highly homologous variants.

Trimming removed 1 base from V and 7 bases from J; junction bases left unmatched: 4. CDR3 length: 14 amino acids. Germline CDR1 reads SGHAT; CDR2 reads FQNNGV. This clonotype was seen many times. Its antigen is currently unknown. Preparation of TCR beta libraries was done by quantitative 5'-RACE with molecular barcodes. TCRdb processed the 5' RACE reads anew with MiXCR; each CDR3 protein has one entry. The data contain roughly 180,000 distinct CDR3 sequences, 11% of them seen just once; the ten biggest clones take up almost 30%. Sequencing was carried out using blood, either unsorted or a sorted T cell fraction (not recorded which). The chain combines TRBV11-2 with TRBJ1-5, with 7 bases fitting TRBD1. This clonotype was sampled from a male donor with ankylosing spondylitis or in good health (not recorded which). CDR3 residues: CASSLGQGGQPQHF. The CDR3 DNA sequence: TGTGCCAGCAGCTTAGGACAGGGCGGGCAGCCCCAGCATTTT. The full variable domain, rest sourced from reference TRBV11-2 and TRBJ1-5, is EAGVAQSPRYKIIEKRQSVAFWCNPISGHATLYWYQQILGQGPKLLIQFQNNGVVDDSQLPKDRFSAERLKGVDSTLKIQPAKLEDSAVYLCASSLGQGGQPQHFGDGTRLSIL.